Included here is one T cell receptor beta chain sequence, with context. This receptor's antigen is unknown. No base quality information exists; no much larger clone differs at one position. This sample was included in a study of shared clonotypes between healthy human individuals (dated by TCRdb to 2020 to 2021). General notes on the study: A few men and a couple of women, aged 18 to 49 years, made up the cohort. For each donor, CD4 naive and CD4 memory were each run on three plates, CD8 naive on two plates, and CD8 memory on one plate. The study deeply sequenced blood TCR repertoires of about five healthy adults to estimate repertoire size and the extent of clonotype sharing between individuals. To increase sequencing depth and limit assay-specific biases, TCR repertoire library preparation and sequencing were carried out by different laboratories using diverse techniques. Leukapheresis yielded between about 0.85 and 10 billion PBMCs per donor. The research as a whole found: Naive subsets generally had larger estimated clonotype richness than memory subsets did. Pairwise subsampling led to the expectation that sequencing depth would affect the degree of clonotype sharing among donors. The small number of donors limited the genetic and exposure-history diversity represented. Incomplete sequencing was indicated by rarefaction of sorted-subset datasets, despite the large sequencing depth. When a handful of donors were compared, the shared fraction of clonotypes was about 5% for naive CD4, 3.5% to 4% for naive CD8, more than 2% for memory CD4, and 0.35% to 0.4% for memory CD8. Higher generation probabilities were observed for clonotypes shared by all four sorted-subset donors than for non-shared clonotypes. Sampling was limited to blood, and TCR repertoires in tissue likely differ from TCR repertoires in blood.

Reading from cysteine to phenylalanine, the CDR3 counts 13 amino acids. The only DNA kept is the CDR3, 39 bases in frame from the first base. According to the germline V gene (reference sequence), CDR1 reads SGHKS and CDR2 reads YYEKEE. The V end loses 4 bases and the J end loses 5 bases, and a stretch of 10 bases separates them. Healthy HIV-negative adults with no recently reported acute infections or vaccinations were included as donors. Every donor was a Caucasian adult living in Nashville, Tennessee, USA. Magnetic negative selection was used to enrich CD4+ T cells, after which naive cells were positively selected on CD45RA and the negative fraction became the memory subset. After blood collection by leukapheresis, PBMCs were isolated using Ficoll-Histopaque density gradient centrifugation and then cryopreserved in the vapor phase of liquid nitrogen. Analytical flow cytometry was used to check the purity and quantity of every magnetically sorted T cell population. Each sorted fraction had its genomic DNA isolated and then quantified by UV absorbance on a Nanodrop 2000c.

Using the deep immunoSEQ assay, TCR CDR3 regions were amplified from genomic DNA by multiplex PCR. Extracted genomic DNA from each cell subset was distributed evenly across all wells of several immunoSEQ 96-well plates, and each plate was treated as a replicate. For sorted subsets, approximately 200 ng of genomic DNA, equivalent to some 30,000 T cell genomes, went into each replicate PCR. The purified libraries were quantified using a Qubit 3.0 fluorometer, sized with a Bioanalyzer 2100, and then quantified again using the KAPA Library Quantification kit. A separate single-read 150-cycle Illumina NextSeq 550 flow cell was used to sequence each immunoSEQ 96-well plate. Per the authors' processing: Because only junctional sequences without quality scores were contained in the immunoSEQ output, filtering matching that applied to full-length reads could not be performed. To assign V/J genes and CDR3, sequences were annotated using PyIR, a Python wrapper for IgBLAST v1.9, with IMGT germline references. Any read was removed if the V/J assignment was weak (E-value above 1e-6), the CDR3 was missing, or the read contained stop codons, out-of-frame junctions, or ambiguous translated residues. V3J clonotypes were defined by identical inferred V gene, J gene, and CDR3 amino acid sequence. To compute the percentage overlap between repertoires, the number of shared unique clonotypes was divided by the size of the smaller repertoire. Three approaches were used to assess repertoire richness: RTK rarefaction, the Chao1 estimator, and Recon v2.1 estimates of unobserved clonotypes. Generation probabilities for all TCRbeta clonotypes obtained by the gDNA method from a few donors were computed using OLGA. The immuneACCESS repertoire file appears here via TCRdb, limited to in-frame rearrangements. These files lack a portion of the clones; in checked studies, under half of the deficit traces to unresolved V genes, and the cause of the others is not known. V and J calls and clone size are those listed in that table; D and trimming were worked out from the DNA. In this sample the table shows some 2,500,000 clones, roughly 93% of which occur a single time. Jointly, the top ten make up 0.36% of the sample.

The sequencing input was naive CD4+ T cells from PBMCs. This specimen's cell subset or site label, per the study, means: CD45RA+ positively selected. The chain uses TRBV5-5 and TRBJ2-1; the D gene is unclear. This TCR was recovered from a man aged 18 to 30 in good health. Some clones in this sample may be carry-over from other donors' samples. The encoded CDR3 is CASSRVWDNEQFF. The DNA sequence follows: TGTGCCAGCAGCCGCGTCTGGGACAATGAGCAGTTCTTC.